This T cell receptor beta chain stems from a study of cytomegalovirus exposure and HLA in healthy donors. In germline, CDR1 is MNHEY, CDR2 SVGAGI. The CDR3 length is 14 residues. V lost 6 bases and J lost 3, with 14 bases in between. PCR used 60 Vbeta primers and 13 Jbeta primers. Produced via immunoSEQ multiplex PCR; TCRdb's table is partial and in-frame only. The table has approximately 200,000 clones, around 79% seen once. This sequence joins TRBV6-5 and TRBJ1-2; a weak D match, TRBD1 (6 bases). The specimen was PBMCs. The clonotype originates from a woman aged 18-29 years in good health and CMV-seronegative. CDR3: CASRASTGDYGYTF. In DNA, the CDR3 is TGTGCCAGCAGGGCTTCGACAGGAGACTATGGCTACACCTTC.